This T cell receptor beta chain was recovered during a study of cytotoxic CD8 clonotypes in ibrutinib-treated CLL. Study information: After median approximately 6 years, approximately 15 stayed in remission, about 12 progressed; responses roughly 25 partial, 2 complete. Whole-study results and caveats: With treatment, public clonotypes, which were uncommon, either contracted or remained stable. The clonality went up when patients responded to ibrutinib and dropped back toward baseline at progression. In comparison with age-matched healthy donors, baseline clonality was higher and tracked circulating CD8+ T-cell counts.

Assay used: immunoSEQ multiplex PCR; TCRdb lists only in-frame clones, some missing. The sample has about 150,000 clones, approximately 81% seen once; the top ten hold 9.5% to 15%. For this clone: The target antigen is unknown.

The CDR3 covers 13 residues. Germline trimming cut 8 bases from V and 6 bases from J; bases unmatched to any gene: 9. Germline V gives CDR1 MNHEY, CDR2 SMNVEV (reference sequence). This receptor was identified in a human donor with chronic lymphocytic leukemia. The specimen was PBMCs, collected after 12 months of ibrutinib treatment. V and J are TRBV27 and TRBJ2-7, with 8 positions matching TRBD2. DNA of the CDR3: TGTGCCAGCTGGAGCGGGAGAGTACTCGAGCAGTACTTC. Its protein product is CASWSGRVLEQYF.